This entry concerns a single TCR beta chain. As yet, its antigen is unknown. The source of the sample is a study of cytotoxic CD8 clonotypes in ibrutinib-treated CLL. As for the study in general: Investigators collected response samples after a median roughly 13 months of treatment, range 6 to 36. Whole-study findings and limits: Baseline levels were approached again at progression, after clonality had risen at ibrutinib response.

The table came from immunoSEQ multiplex PCR; TCRdb's copy has only in-frame clones and leaves some out. This table has fewer than 150,000 clones, 80% to 85% appearing once. Library input was roughly 1.8 micrograms of DNA from cryopreserved PBMCs. The source is a human donor with chronic lymphocytic leukemia. The specimen was PBMCs, collected after 24 months of ibrutinib treatment.

Written as DNA, the CDR3 is TGTGCCAGAAGCCCCGGACAGGGAGGCAATTCACCCCTCCACTTT. Translation: CARSPGQGGNSPLHF. The chain combines TRBV5-3 with TRBJ1-6; 8 bases line up with TRBD1. TRBV5-3 is identified as an open reading frame with a role that is uncertain. V was pared by 4 bases and J by 7 bases, with 7 bases of the junction left unmatched. CDR3 length: 15 amino acids.